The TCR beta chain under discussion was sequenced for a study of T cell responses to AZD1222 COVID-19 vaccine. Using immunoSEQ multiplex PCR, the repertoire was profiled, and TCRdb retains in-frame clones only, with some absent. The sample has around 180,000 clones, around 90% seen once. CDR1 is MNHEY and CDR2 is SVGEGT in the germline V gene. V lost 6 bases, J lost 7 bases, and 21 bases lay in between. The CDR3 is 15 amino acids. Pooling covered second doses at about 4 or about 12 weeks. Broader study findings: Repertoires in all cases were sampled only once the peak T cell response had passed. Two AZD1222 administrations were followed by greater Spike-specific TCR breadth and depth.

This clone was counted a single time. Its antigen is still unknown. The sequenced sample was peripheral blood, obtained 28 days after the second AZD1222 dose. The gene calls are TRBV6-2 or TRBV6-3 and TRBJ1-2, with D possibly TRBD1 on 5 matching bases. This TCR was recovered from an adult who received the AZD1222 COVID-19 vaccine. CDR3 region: CASSPSPDSAFGYTF. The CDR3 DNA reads TGTGCCAGCAGCCCTTCGCCCGACAGTGCATTTGGCTACACCTTC.